This T cell receptor beta chain was profiled in a study of blood T cell repertoires in COVID-19. Study-wide context: The United States, Italy and Spain were the sources of the acute and convalescent COVID-19 samples. PBMCs, B-cell-depleted T cells, or T cells provided the cDNA or gDNA that made up the material.

The V gene lost 4 bases and the J gene lost 8 bases, with 16 bases spanning the gap. Germline V lookup: CDR1 KGHDR, CDR2 SFDVKD. The CDR3 is 14 residues long. As processed by the authors: Quantification of nucleated cells was approximated via reference gene primer amplification. Measured with immunoSEQ multiplex PCR; TCRdb has only the in-frame clones, and not every one. The D gene and trimming were derived from the DNA, and the V and J assignments and clone size from that table. The table records 200,000 to 250,000 clones, approximately 79% of them present only once. This chain joins TRBV24-1 and TRBJ1-2; tentatively, D is TRBD1 (6 bases). This receptor was taken from a woman aged 40 to 49 with active or convalescent COVID-19. The material sequenced was peripheral blood. CDR3 residues: CATSEPGVAEGYTF. The CDR3 DNA is TGTGCCACCAGTGAGCCAGGGGTGGCGGAAGGCTACACCTTC.